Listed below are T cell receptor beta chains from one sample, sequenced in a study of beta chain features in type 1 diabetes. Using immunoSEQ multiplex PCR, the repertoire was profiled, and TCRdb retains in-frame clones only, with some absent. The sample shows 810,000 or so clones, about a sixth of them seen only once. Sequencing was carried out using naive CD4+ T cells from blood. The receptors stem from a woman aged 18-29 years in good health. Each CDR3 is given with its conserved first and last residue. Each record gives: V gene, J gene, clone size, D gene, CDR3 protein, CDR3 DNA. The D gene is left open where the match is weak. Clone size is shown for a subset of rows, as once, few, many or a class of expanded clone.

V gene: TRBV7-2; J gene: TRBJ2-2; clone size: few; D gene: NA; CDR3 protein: CASSLDRPVPVSGELFF; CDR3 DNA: TGTGCCAGCAGCTTAGATCGGCCGGTCCCGGTGTCCGGGGAGCTGTTTTTT
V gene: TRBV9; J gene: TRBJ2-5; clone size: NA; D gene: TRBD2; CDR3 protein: CASSVGLAGAETQYF; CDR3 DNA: TGTGCCAGCAGCGTGGGACTAGCGGGAGCGGAGACCCAGTACTTC
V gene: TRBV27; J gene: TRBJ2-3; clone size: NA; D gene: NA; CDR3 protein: CASSSRRVTDTQYF; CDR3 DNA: TGTGCCAGCAGCTCCCGCCGCGTGACAGATACGCAGTATTTT
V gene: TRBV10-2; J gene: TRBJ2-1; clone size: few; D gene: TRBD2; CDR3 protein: CASSGRTRWDNEQFF; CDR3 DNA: TGCGCCAGCAGTGGACGGACTAGATGGGACAATGAGCAGTTCTTC
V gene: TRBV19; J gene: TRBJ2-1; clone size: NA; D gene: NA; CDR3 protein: CASSTLGPYNEQFF; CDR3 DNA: TGTGCCAGTAGTACACTAGGACCGTACAATGAGCAGTTCTTC
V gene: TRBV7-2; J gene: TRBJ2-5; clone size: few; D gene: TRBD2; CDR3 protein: CASSRSGIKETQYF; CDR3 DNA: TGTGCCAGCAGTCGTAGCGGGATCAAAGAGACCCAGTACTTC
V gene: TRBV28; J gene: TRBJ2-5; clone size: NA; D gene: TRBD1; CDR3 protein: CASSATGGGRETQYF; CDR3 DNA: TGTGCCAGCAGTGCGACAGGGGGCGGTCGGGAGACCCAGTACTTC
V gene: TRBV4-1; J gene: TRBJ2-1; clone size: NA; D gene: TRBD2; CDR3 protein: CASSQEKLRGGRGSYNEQFF; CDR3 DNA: TGCGCCAGCAGCCAAGAGAAGTTAAGGGGCGGGAGGGGCTCCTACAATGAGCAGTTCTTC
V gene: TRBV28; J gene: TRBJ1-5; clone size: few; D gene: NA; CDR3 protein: CASSTQGGNQPQHF; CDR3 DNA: TGTGCCAGCAGTACTCAGGGAGGCAATCAGCCCCAGCATTTT
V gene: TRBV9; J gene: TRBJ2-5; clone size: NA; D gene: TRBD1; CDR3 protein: CASSVVGDRQETQYF; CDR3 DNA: TGTGCCAGCAGCGTAGTGGGGGACAGACAAGAGACCCAGTACTTC
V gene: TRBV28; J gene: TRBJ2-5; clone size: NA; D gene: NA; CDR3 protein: CASSPASRDGETQYF; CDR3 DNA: TGTGCCAGCAGCCCGGCGTCCCGGGACGGAGAGACCCAGTACTTC
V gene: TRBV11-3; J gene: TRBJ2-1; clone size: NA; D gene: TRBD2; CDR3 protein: CASSKTSGSRNEQFF; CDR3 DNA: TGTGCCAGCAGCAAGACTAGCGGGAGTCGGAATGAGCAGTTCTTC
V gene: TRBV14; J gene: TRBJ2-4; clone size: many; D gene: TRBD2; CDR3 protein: CASSQTLRGTAKNIQYF; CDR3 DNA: TGTGCCAGCAGCCAGACGCTGCGGGGGACGGCCAAAAACATTCAGTACTTC
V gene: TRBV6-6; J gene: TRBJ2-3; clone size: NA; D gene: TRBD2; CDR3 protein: CASSQVGTRIGDTQYF; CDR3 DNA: TGTGCCAGCAGTCAGGTCGGGACTAGAATAGGAGATACGCAGTATTTT
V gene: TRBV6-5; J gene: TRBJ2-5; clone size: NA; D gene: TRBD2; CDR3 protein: CASSPGLAEETQYF; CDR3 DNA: TGTGCCAGCAGTCCAGGACTAGCCGAAGAGACCCAGTACTTC
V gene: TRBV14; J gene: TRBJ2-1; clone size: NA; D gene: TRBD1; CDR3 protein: CASSLQTGAPQFF; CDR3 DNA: TGTGCCAGCAGCCTCCAGACAGGGGCTCCTCAGTTCTTC
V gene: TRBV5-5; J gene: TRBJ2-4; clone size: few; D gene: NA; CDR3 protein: CASSLSRNIQYF; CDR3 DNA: TGTGCCAGCAGCTTGTCGAGAAACATTCAGTACTTC
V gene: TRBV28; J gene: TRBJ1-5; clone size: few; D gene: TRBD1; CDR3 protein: CASRGRQGRGNQPQHF; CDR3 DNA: TGTGCCAGCAGGGGGCGACAGGGAAGGGGCAATCAGCCCCAGCATTTT
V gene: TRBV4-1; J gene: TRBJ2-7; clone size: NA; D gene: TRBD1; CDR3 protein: CASSQEPGQGTYEQYF; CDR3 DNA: TGCGCCAGCAGCCAAGAACCGGGACAGGGGACCTACGAGCAGTACTTC
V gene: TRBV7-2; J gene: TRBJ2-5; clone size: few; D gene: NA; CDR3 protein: CASSLVTLSETQYF; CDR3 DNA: TGTGCCAGCAGCTTAGTCACTTTAAGCGAGACCCAGTACTTC
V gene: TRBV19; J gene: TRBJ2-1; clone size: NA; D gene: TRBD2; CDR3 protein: CASSIPRTSGRSNNEQFF; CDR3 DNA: TGTGCCAGTAGTATACCCCGGACTAGCGGGAGAAGCAACAATGAGCAGTTCTTC
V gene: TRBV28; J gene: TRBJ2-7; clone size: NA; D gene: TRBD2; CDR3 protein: CASSTSWGGNFQYF; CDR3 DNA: TGTGCCAGCAGCACATCTTGGGGGGGTAACTTCCAGTACTTC
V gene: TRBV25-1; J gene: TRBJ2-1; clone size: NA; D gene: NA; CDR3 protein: CASSDSLGGLGYNEQFF; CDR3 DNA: TGTGCCAGCAGTGACTCCCTGGGGGGACTGGGCTACAATGAGCAGTTCTTC
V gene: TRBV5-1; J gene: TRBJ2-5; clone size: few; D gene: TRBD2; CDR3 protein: CASSLGLAAETQYF; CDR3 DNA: TGCGCCAGCAGCTTGGGACTAGCGGCGGAGACCCAGTACTTC
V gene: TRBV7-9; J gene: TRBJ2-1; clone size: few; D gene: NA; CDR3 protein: CASSLDRRVAGPRDGQFF; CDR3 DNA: TGTGCCAGCAGCTTAGATCGCCGAGTGGCAGGCCCTCGTGATGGGCAGTTCTTC
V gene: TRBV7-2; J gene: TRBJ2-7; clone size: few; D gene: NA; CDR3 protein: CASSLFGNTYEQYF; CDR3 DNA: TGTGCCAGCAGCTTATTCGGGAATACCTACGAGCAGTACTTC
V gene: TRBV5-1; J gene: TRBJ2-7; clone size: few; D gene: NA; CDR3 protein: CASSPGLSGEQYF; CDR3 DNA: TGCGCCAGCAGCCCCGGGCTTTCCGGCGAGCAGTACTTC
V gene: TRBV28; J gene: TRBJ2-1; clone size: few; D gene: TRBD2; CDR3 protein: CASSFSSGRAGEQFF; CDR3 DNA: TGTGCCAGCAGTTTTTCAAGCGGGAGGGCGGGGGAGCAGTTCTTC
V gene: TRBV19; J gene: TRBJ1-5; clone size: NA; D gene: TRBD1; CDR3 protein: CASSIRTGHDSNQPQHF; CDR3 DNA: TGTGCCAGTAGTATCCGGACAGGCCACGATAGCAATCAGCCCCAGCATTTT
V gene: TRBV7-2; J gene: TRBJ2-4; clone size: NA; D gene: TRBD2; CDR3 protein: CASSTNPGGLVAKNIQYF; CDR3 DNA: TGTGCCAGCAGCACCAACCCCGGGGGACTAGTAGCCAAAAACATTCAGTACTTC
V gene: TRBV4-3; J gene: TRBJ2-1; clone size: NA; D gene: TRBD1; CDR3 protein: CASSRAGGVINEQFF; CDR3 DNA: TGCGCCAGCAGCCGGGCAGGGGGCGTAATCAATGAGCAGTTCTTC